This T cell receptor beta chain appears in the sequencing data of a study of cytomegalovirus exposure and HLA in healthy donors. The CDR3 has 16 residues. The germline CDR1 and CDR2 sequences are SGHTA and FQGTGA. V lost 3 bases and J lost 4; bases outside the gene matches: 6. It was with 60 Vbeta and 13 Jbeta primers that the PCR ran. Method: immunoSEQ multiplex PCR; TCRdb's copy keeps in-frame clones and lacks some. The data contain 95,000 to 150,000 clones, over 60% of them singletons. Study results and limitations: Rarity marked most TCR sequences, yet some public TCRs occurred in many donors. Researchers left out some V segments, among them TRBV6-2 and TRBV6-3, as indistinguishable. Segments of the TCR beta V type were, in most cases, productive about 87% or about 30% of the time in an earlier analysis.

About this clone: Its antigen is not identified.

The sequence derives from a woman aged 40 to 55 in good health and CMV-seropositive. The sequencing sample was made of PBMCs. The genes are TRBV7-3 and TRBJ2-2, with 9 bases fitting TRBD1. The CDR3 region has the DNA TGTGCCAGCAGCTTCGGACAGGGGTCGGGCACCGGGGAGCTGTTTTTT. Its translation: CASSFGQGSGTGELFF. Full variable domain (outside the CDR3, taken from reference TRBV7-3 and TRBJ2-2): GAGVSQTPSNKVTEKGKYVELRCDPISGHTALYWYRQSLGQGPEFLIYFQGTGAADDSGLPNDRFFAVRPEGSVSTLKIQRTERGDSAVYLCASSFGQGSGTGELFFGEGSRLTVL.